This TCR beta chain was recovered during a study of CD8 T cells in Susac syndrome (dated by TCRdb to the late 2010s). Turning to the overall study: Of the Susac syndrome patients who were sequenced, about six had clinically active disease and 8 or 9 were in clinical remission. Susac syndrome patients were therapy-naive, on corticosteroids (some also receiving IVIg), or on IVIg alone at blood withdrawal. The study used repertoire sequencing to test whether antigen drove CD8+ T cell activation and differentiation in Susac syndrome. The clonality of the CD8+ T cell repertoire was compared across about a dozen healthy donors, some 14 Susac syndrome patients and roughly 16 multiple sclerosis patients.

Sequences KGHDR (CDR1) and SFDVKD (CDR2) are obtained from the germline V gene. CDR3 length: 15 amino acids, cysteine to phenylalanine. Only the CDR3 DNA stays, 45 bases, in frame from base 1. From V the trimming removes 4 bases and from J it removes 6 bases, while the gene matches leave 9 bases of the junction unaccounted for. Peripheral blood CD8+ and CD4+ T cells from healthy donors, Susac syndrome patients and multiple sclerosis patients were profiled using high-throughput TCR beta sequencing. Susac syndrome patients met recently defined diagnostic criteria for definite or probable disease. Bulk CD8+ and CD4+ T cells were purified magnetically by negative isolation, whereas CD8+ TEMRA cells were enriched by FACS. Blood was drawn into EDTA tubes, processed within 24 hours, and PBMCs were isolated by density gradient centrifugation. PBMCs intended for TCR sequencing were frozen in liquid nitrogen and were later thawed in a 37 degrees C water bath. A purity of at least 90% was achieved for sorted or isolated CD4+, CD8+ and CD8+ TEMRA cells.

A note on this clonotype: Its antigen specificity is not known. It has no much larger one-base neighbor in the sample; base qualities were not kept.

Overall results and qualifications from the work: The number of individuals in the TCR sequencing and HLA analysis was acknowledged as relatively small. Clonal expansion was seen in Susac syndrome CD8+ repertoires, peaking in CD8+ TEMRA cells and being greater in clinically active patients than in remitting ones. Looking at Susac-specific public clones, the researchers identified fewer than 20 in the total CD8+ repertoire and roughly 5 in the CD8+ TEMRA repertoire.

RNA was extracted using the RNeasy kit, and roughly 0.5 to 1 ug of the RNA was reverse transcribed with random hexamers. The immunoSEQ multiplex PCR assay, which covers 54 Vbeta and 13 Jbeta segments, was used to amplify TCR beta CDR3 regions. To correct PCR amplification bias, a synthetic template baseline was used for both primer optimization and computational correction. As for the authors' bioinformatics: Reads were assigned to V, D and J genes according to IMGT and analyzed in immunoSEQ Analyzer, with only productive sequences retained. Clonality was computed as one minus Shannon entropy normalized by log2 of the number of productive unique sequences. Public and private clones were assessed among the 100 most prevalent clones of each patient and control. Clones were defined as Susac-specific when absent from the healthy and MS cohorts, from roughly 1,000 published viral clones and from other ImmuneACCESS disease sequences. TCRdb applied fastp at Q25 and MiXCR to the public reads, then kept only in-frame beta chains. All rows with the same CDR3 protein become a single entry with the most common DNA and genes. These V and J calls are TCRdb output, not the study's own analysis. The sample includes some 97,000 distinct CDR3 sequences, with 95% observed a single time. The ten biggest clones cover around 0.3% of the sample.

The sample consisted of CD8+ T cells from PBMCs. Recombination connected TRBV24-1 to TRBJ2-3; 7 bases in the middle match TRBD1. The receptor was derived from a human donor with Susac syndrome. The encoded CDR3 is CATSDQRQGLDTQYF. The sequenced DNA: TGTGCCACCAGTGACCAGAGACAGGGTTTGGATACGCAGTATTTT.